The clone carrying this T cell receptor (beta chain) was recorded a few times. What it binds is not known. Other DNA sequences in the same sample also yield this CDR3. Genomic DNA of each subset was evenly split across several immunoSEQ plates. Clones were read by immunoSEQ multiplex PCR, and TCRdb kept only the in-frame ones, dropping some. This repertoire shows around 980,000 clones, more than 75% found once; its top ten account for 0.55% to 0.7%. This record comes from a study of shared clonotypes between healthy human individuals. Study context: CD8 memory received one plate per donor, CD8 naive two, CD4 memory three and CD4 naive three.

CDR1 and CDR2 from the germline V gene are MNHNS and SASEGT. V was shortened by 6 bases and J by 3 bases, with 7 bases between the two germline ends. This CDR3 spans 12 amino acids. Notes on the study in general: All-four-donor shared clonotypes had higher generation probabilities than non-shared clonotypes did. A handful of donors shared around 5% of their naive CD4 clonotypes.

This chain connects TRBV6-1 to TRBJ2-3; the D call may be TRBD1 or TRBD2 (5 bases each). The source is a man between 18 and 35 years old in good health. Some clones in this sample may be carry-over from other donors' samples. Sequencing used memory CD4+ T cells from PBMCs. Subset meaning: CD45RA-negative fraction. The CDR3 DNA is TGTGCCAGCAGATGGGGGACAGATACGCAGTATTTT. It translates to CASRWGTDTQYF.